These 27 T cell receptor beta chains were sequenced from one sample in a study of technical replicates of blood from a few donors. Sequencing used immunoSEQ multiplex PCR; TCRdb keeps in-frame clones, though not all of them. This table has more than 90,000 clones, approximately 95% appearing once. Sequences were obtained from T cells isolated from PBMCs. The origin of the receptors is a human donor in good health.

This sequence joins TRBV5-4 and TRBJ2-4; 8 nucleotides align to TRBD1. Trimming removed 4 bases from V and 6 bases from J; junction bases left unmatched: 12. The length of the CDR3 is 16 residues. Germline V gives CDR1 SGHNT, CDR2 YYREEE (reference sequence). CDR3 in amino acids: CASSPGQGRGANIQYF. CDR3 in DNA: TGTGCCAGCAGCCCCGGACAGGGCCGGGGTGCAAACATTCAGTACTTC.

The V call is TRBV6-1, the J call TRBJ2-7; 7 bases agree with TRBD1. The CDR3 consists of 12 residues. Germline assignment: CDR1 MNHNS and CDR2 SASEGT. V was pared by 7 bases and J by 4 bases, with 4 bases of the junction left unmatched. The CDR3 loop reads CASTVQGYEQYF. The CDR3 coding sequence is TGTGCCAGCACAGTACAGGGGTACGAGCAGTACTTC.

Notes on this clone: The identical CDR3 is also encoded by other nucleotide sequences in the sample. In nucleotides, the CDR3 is TGTGCCAGTAGTATAGGCGGTCAGCCCCAGCATTTT. This translates into CASSIGGQPQHF. The chain is built from TRBV19 and TRBJ1-5, with no clear D. The length of the CDR3 is 12 residues. Germline V lookup: CDR1 LNHDA, CDR2 SQIVND (reference sequence). V dropped 1 base and J dropped 6 bases, with 4 bases sitting between them.

This sequence joins TRBV6-6 and TRBJ1-1, with D maybe TRBD1 (5 bases). Trimming left V 9 bases short and J 5 bases short, with 13 bases between. Germline assignment: CDR1 MNHNY and CDR2 SVGAGI (reference sequence). The CDR3 consists of 12 residues. The CDR3, as DNA: TGTGCCAGTACTCCAACAGGAACTGAAGCTTTCTTT. Its protein product is CASTPTGTEAFF.

The chain joins TRBV30 to TRBJ2-2, with TRBD2 matching 10 bases. CDR1 is GTSNPN, CDR2 SVGIG, per germline (reference sequence). V lost 2 bases and J lost 7; bases outside the gene matches: 4. The CDR3 has 14 amino acids. The CDR3: CAWSLAGVHGELFF. CDR3 sequence (DNA): TGTGCCTGGAGTCTAGCGGGAGTACACGGGGAGCTGTTTTTT.

This sequence joins TRBV4-1 and TRBJ1-2; weak D call: TRBD1 (6 bases). This CDR3 has 14 amino acids. Between the trimmed V and J ends, which lost 3 bases and 4 bases, there was a span of 12 bases. The germline CDR1 and CDR2 sequences are MGHRA and YSYEKL. DNA of the CDR3: TGCGCCAGCAGCCATCCAGGGGTACGCTATGGCTACACCTTC. As protein: CASSHPGVRYGYTF.

This chain links TRBV7-6 with TRBJ1-1; no reliable D call. Germline loops: CDR1 SGHVS, CDR2 FNYEAQ. This CDR3 contains 16 residues. Trimming took off 7 bases at V and 3 bases at J, with 21 bases between the two ends. CDR3 in DNA: TGTGCCAGCATGAAGGAGATAGGGCTAGCGTACACTGAAGCTTTCTTT. Its protein product is CASMKEIGLAYTEAFF.

The V call is TRBV18, the J call TRBJ2-3, with TRBD2 identical over 8 bases. The CDR3 is 14 amino acids. Per germline, CDR1 KGHSH and CDR2 LQKENI. V gave up 8 bases and J gave up 0 bases; unmatched junction bases: 4. The CDR3, as DNA: TGTGCCAGCACAACTAGCGGTAGCACAGATACGCAGTATTTT. Protein sequence: CASTTSGSTDTQYF.

This clone was recorded a few times. This chain joins TRBV19 and TRBJ1-5, with a possible D match to TRBD1 (6 bases). The length of the CDR3 is 13 residues. Germline V lookup: CDR1 LNHDA, CDR2 SQIVND (reference sequence). Trimming took 4 bases from V and 5 from J, leaving 9 bases between them. CDR3 loop: CASSRDIYQPQHF. Here the CDR3 DNA reads TGTGCCAGTAGTAGGGACATTTATCAGCCCCAGCATTTT.

The J gene is TRBJ2-3, the V gene TRBV28; 11 bases line up with TRBD2. After removal of 6 bases from V and 2 bases from J, the junction contained 7 bases not matched to a gene. Germline V gene sequence: CDR1 MDHEN, CDR2 SYDVKM. The CDR3 consists of 16 residues. The CDR3 region has the DNA TGTGCCAGCAGAAACCTAGCGGGAGGTCCCACAGATACGCAGTATTTT. Translation gives CASRNLAGGPTDTQYF.

The J gene is TRBJ2-5, the V gene TRBV7-9; 12 bases map to TRBD2. This CDR3 comprises 16 residues. After removal of 3 bases from V and 2 bases from J, the junction contained 4 bases not matched to a gene. Germline V CDR1 and CDR2: SEHNR, FQNEAQ (reference sequence). The CDR3, as DNA: TGTGCCAGCAGCTTTTATCTAGCGGGAGGGCAAGAGACCCAGTACTTC. This gives the protein CASSFYLAGGQETQYF.

CDR3 protein: CASTYGVETQYF. The CDR3 region has the DNA TGTGCCAGCACCTACGGGGTGGAGACCCAGTACTTC. The chain carries TRBV7-9 and TRBJ2-5; maybe TRBD2 (5 bases). Germline V gene data show CDR1 as SEHNR and CDR2 as FQNEAQ (reference sequence). The CDR3 extends over 12 amino acids. V lost 7 bases to trimming and J lost 5 bases, with 11 bases between them.

The gene calls are TRBV9 and TRBJ2-1; the D gene is possibly TRBD1 (5 bases). The CDR3 loop spans 14 amino acids. V dropped 2 bases and J dropped 1 base, with 7 bases sitting between them. Germline lookup yields CDR1 SGDLS and CDR2 YYNGEE. In DNA, the CDR3 is TGTGCCAGCAGCGTCAGGGTTTCCTACAATGAGCAGTTCTTC. As protein: CASSVRVSYNEQFF.

The rearrangement links TRBV27 to TRBJ1-5; 10 bases are a match to TRBD1. The V gene end was trimmed by 6 bases and the J gene end by 9 bases; junction bases not matched to a gene: 8. The CDR3 contains 14 residues. Germline CDR1 MNHEY, CDR2 SMNVEV (reference sequence). The CDR3 coding sequence is TGTGCCAGCAGGACAGGGGGCGCGGGGTGGCCCCAGCATTTT. It encodes CASRTGGAGWPQHF.

The genes are TRBV27 and TRBJ2-5; D might be TRBD1 (6 bases). Trimming took 5 bases from V and 2 from J, leaving 9 bases between them. CDR3 length: 13 residues. Per germline, CDR1 MNHEY and CDR2 SMNVEV (reference sequence). The CDR3 region is CASSPGQQETQYF. The DNA of the CDR3 is TGTGCCAGCAGTCCCGGACAGCAAGAGACCCAGTACTTC.

The V and J genes are TRBV6-1 and TRBJ1-1; no definite D call. The germline V gene has CDR1 MNHNS and CDR2 SASEGT. Trimming cost V 4 bases and J 1 base, with 7 bases left between them. The CDR3 has 13 amino acids. The DNA for the CDR3 is TGTGCCAGCAGTGGACGGGAGAACACTGAAGCTTTCTTT. This sequence encodes CASSGRENTEAFF.

The CDR3 coding sequence is TGTGCCAGCAGCCGACTTTCGTTGTTCTTC. Translated, it gives CASSRLSLFF. The genes are TRBV2 and TRBJ2-1, with D hard to call. The V end was cut by 6 bases, the J end by 15 bases, with 12 bases between. The CDR3 runs to 10 residues. Germline V gene data show CDR1 as SNHLY and CDR2 as FYNNEI.

V gene TRBV2 combines with J gene TRBJ1-3, with D hard to call. The CDR3 has 13 amino acids. Per the germline V gene, CDR1 is SNHLY and CDR2 is FYNNEI. The V gene lost 6 bases and the J gene lost 4 bases, with 10 bases spanning the gap. This CDR3 is CASSPPGGNTIYF. The CDR3 nucleotides read TGTGCCAGCAGCCCACCGGGGGGAAACACCATATATTTT.

The rearrangement uses TRBV18 and TRBJ1-1; D is unresolved. CDR3 length: 13 amino acids. CDR1 and CDR2 from the germline V gene are KGHSH and LQKENI. V lost 3 bases to trimming and J lost 6 bases, with 11 bases between them. DNA of the CDR3: TGTGCCAGCTCACCGGGAGGTTTGGCTGAAGCTTTCTTT. It codes for CASSPGGLAEAFF.

V is TRBV2 and J is TRBJ2-7; 12 nucleotides agree with TRBD2. V was pared by 5 bases and J by 5 bases, with 7 bases of the junction left unmatched. Germline CDR1 and CDR2: SNHLY and FYNNEI. The CDR3 has 15 residues. The CDR3 DNA reads as TGTGCCAGCAGTTTGACTAGCGGGAGAATAAACGAGCAGTACTTC. It specifies CASSLTSGRINEQYF.

The chain's CDR3 is CASSVISGSKRNEQFF. The DNA of the CDR3 is TGTGCCAGCAGCGTCATAAGCGGCTCTAAAAGGAATGAGCAGTTCTTC. The chain has TRBV5-6 and TRBJ2-1; TRBD2 might be the D (5 bases). The CDR3 is 16 amino acids. Trimming left V 4 bases short and J 7 bases short, with 21 bases between. Per the germline V gene, CDR1 is SGHDT and CDR2 is YYEEEE. The whole variable domain, filled in from reference TRBV5-6 and TRBJ2-1, reads DAGVTQSPTHLIKTRGQQVTLRCSPKSGHDTVSWYQQALGQGPQFIFQYYEEEERQRGNFPDRFSGHQFPNYSSELNVNALLLGDSALYLCASSVISGSKRNEQFFGPGTRLTVL.

This chain joins TRBV4-1 and TRBJ2-2; TRBD2 aligns across 8 bases. The CDR3 covers 18 residues. Germline values: CDR1 MGHRA, CDR2 YSYEKL. Trimming removed 4 bases from V and 1 base from J; junction bases left unmatched: 11. The CDR3: CASSPLGGGLGNTGELFF. As DNA, the CDR3 is TGCGCCAGCAGCCCTTTAGGCGGGGGGCTAGGGAACACCGGGGAGCTGTTTTTT.

The chain has TRBV29-1 and TRBJ2-5; 12 bases fit TRBD2. The CDR3 totals 14 residues. CDR1 is SQVTM and CDR2 is ANQGSEA in the germline V gene. The V gene end was trimmed by 3 bases and the J gene end by 4 bases; junction bases not matched to a gene: 3. DNA of the CDR3: TGCAGCGTTGACCCTAGCGGGAGGGCAGAGACCCAGTACTTC. Its protein product is CSVDPSGRAETQYF.

CDR3 bases: TGTGCCAGTAGTAATAGCGACAGGGGGCCTCAGCCCCAGCATTTT. Translation gives CASSNSDRGPQPQHF. The rearrangement joins TRBV19 to TRBJ1-5, with 10 bases aligning to TRBD1. This CDR3 region has 15 residues. V gave up 4 bases and J gave up 6 bases; unmatched junction bases: 6. Looked up from germline, CDR1 is LNHDA and CDR2 is SQIVND (reference sequence).

The chain recombines TRBV25-1 with TRBJ1-2; 10 bases map to TRBD1. The CDR3 totals 17 residues. V dropped 8 bases and J dropped 3; count of bases not matched to a gene: 15. Looked up from germline, CDR1 is MGHDK and CDR2 is SYGVNS. CDR3 in DNA: TGTGCCAGCCAGAGGACAGGGGGATCGAGAATCGACTATGGCTACACCTTC. Its protein product is CASQRTGGSRIDYGYTF.

This rearrangement joins TRBV19 to TRBJ2-3; a weak D match, TRBD1 (6 bases). The ends were cut back, 6 bases at V and 4 bases at J, with 17 bases in the middle. The CDR3 loop spans 15 amino acids. Germline V lookup: CDR1 LNHDA, CDR2 SQIVND (reference sequence). In DNA, the CDR3 is TGTGCCAGTAGCTATGACAGGCTGGGCGCAGATACGCAGTATTTT. It translates to CASSYDRLGADTQYF.

The V gene is TRBV19, the J gene TRBJ2-7, with D possibly being TRBD1 (5 bases). Trimming left V 6 bases short and J 0 bases short, with 12 bases between. This CDR3 comprises 14 residues. Germline CDR1 is LNHDA and CDR2 is SQIVND (reference sequence). CDR3 sequence (DNA): TGTGCCAGTAGCGGACACCCGAGCTCCTACGAGCAGTACTTC. This codes for CASSGHPSSYEQYF.